The clone carrying this T cell receptor beta chain was counted only a few times. The data were taken from a study of beta chain features in type 1 diabetes. As every portion of the isolated RNA was reverse transcribed, the sequencing read expressed TCRB transcripts. About 3.6 million reads was the average for naive, central memory and regulatory T cell samples. TCRdb's copy holds only in-frame clones and misses some; the assay was immunoSEQ multiplex PCR. The sample gives under 400,000 clones, around 20% of which show up once; 0.035% to 0.05% is in the top ten. Per germline, CDR1 SEHNR and CDR2 FQNEAQ (reference sequence). With 6 bases clipped from V and 6 bases from J, the junction kept 8 bases outside the gene matches. This CDR3 is 14 amino acids long. Via the markers CD45RO/CCR7/CD25/CD127/CD95/CD27, stem cell-like memory, regulatory, central memory and naive CD4+ cells were sorted.

The receptor was derived from a woman in her late teens or twenties in good health. The sample taken for sequencing was naive CD4+ T cells from blood. This sequence joins TRBV7-9 and TRBJ2-7; 10 positions match TRBD1. CDR3 sequence: CASRPGTGVGEQYF. CDR3 nucleotides: TGTGCCAGCAGGCCCGGGACAGGGGTAGGCGAGCAGTACTTC. Variable domain in full (rest from reference TRBV7-9 and TRBJ2-7): DTGVSQNPRHKITKRGQNVTFRCDPISEHNRLYWYRQTLGQGPEFLTYFQNEAQLEKSRLLSDRFSAERPKGSFSTLEIQRTEQGDSAMYLCASRPGTGVGEQYFGPGTRLTVT.